These 5 T cell receptor beta chains were all obtained from the same sample, sequenced in a study of technical replicates of blood from a handful of donors. Profiling relied on immunoSEQ multiplex PCR, and the TCRdb table lists in-frame clones only, not all of them. Among 60,000 to 65,000 clones listed, about 86% were seen once. Sequenced input: PBMCs. These TCRs come from a human donor in good health. Some clones in this sample may be carry-over from other donors' samples.

This chain links TRBV9 with TRBJ1-2; 8 bases line up with TRBD1. V lost 4 bases to trimming and J lost 4 bases; unmatched junction nucleotides: 12. Germline V lookup: CDR1 SGDLS, CDR2 YYNGEE. CDR3 length: 16 residues. This chain's CDR3 is CASSSRSGTGFYGYTF. The CDR3 DNA follows: TGTGCCAGCAGCTCACGATCCGGGACAGGCTTCTATGGCTACACCTTC.

V and J are TRBV5-1 and TRBJ2-3, with 11 bases lining up with TRBD2. Trimming removed 5 bases from V and 2 bases from J; junction bases left unmatched: 10. The CDR3 is made up of 17 amino acids. Germline CDR1 and CDR2: SGHRS and YFSETQ. DNA for the CDR3: TGCGCCAGCAGGGGCCCCCTAGCGGGGGGAACCACAGATACGCAGTATTTT. This translates into CASRGPLAGGTTDTQYF.

V usage is TRBV6-5 and J usage is TRBJ2-5, with D possibly matching TRBD1 (5 bases). The CDR3 consists of 13 residues. Trimming pared 6 bases from V and 3 bases from J, leaving 11 bases between. Germline lookup yields CDR1 MNHEY and CDR2 SVGAGI. The CDR3 sequence: CASRPGREETQYF. The DNA for the CDR3 is TGTGCCAGCAGACCTGGCAGGGAAGAGACCCAGTACTTC.

This rearrangement joins TRBV7-2 to TRBJ2-7; D may be TRBD2 (6 bases). Trimming took 5 bases from V and 0 from J, leaving 14 bases between them. The CDR3 has 15 residues. Germline V gene sequence: CDR1 SGHTA, CDR2 FQGNSA. CDR3 loop: CASSLAGTGSYEQYF. The CDR3 bases are TGTGCCAGCAGCCTGGCGGGGACGGGCTCCTACGAGCAGTACTTC.

This clone has just one count. This chain joins TRBV29-1 and TRBJ2-2; the D is unclear. V was shortened by 4 bases and J by 4 bases, with 10 bases between the two germline ends. This CDR3 region has 13 residues. Germline values: CDR1 SQVTM, CDR2 ANQGSEA. The CDR3 DNA reads TGCAGCGTTGCGTACGGCGGCACCGGGGAGCTGTTTTTT. Amino acids: CSVAYGGTGELFF.